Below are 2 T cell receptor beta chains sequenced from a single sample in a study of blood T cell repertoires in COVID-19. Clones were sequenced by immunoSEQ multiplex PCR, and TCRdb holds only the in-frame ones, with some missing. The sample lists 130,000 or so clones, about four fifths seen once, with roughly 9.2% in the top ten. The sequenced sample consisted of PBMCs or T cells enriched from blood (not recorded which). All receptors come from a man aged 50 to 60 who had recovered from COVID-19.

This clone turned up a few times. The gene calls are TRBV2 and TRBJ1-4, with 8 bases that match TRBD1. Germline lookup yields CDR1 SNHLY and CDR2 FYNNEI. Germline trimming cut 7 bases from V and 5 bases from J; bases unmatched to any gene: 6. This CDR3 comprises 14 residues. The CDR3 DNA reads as TGTGCCAGCAAAGAGACAGGGGCGAATGAAAAACTGTTTTTT. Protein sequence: CASKETGANEKLFF. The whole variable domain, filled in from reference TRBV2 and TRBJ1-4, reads EPEVTQTPSHQVTQMGQEVILRCVPISNHLYFYWYRQILGQKVEFLVSFYNNEISEKSEIFDDQFSVERPDGSNFTLKIRSTKLEDSAMYFCASKETGANEKLFFGSGTQLSVL.

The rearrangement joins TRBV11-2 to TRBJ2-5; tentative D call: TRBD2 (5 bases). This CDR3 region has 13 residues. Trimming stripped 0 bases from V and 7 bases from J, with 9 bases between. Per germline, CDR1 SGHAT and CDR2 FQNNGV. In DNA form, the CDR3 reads TGTGCCAGCAGCTTAGAGGGCCGGGGGACCCAGTACTTC. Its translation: CASSLEGRGTQYF.